Presented here are 8 T cell receptor beta chains from one specimen sequenced in a study of Graves' ophthalmopathy and Graves' hyperthyroidism. Amplification of the TCR beta CDR3 regions used RNA transcripts (as template). Investigators did first-round RT-PCR with HTBI primers, then second-round multiplex PCR. TCRdb recomputed calls from the multiplex PCR reads with MiXCR, one row per CDR3 protein. The profile covers about 1.1 million distinct CDR3 sequences, with approximately 35% appearing a single time and 11% taken by the ten largest. Sequencing input: peripheral blood or thyroid tissue (not recorded which). The receptors here all came from an adult man with Graves' hyperthyroidism.

The DNA of the CDR3 is TGTGCCAGCAGTGACGCGGACAGGGGGCATTCACCCCTCCACTTT. This sequence encodes CASSDADRGHSPLHF. The chain uses TRBV6-4 and TRBJ1-6, with 11 bases identical to TRBD1. Germline V gene lookup returns CDR1 MRHNA and CDR2 SNTAGT. There are 15 residues in the CDR3. V was clipped by 2 bases and J by 8 bases; unmatched bases: 2.

As regards this clonotype: Being one base from a much bigger clone, this may be a read error. The chain employs TRBV19 and TRBJ1-6; D is perhaps TRBD1 (5 bases). This CDR3 spans 13 amino acids. Germline V lookup: CDR1 LNHDA, CDR2 SQIVND (reference sequence). DNA of the CDR3: TGTGCCAGTGGTATCCCGGGGGACTCACCCCTCCACTTT. Translation gives CASGIPGDSPLHF.

This clonotype appeared many times. V is TRBV20-1 and J is TRBJ2-7; D gene uncertain. Germline lookup yields CDR1 DFQATT and CDR2 SNEGSKA (reference sequence). The CDR3 is 15 residues long. CDR3 nucleotides: TGCAGCTCAGAGCCCGGATCTTTAAGCTCCTACGAGCAGTACTTC. Amino acids: CSSEPGSLSSYEQYF.

This clonotype has just a few counts. A read error is possible here, since a much larger clone lies one base away. The chain couples TRBV7-7 to TRBJ1-1; no firm D call. This CDR3 region has 14 residues. Trimming pared 6 bases from V and 1 base from J, leaving 12 bases between. Germline loops: CDR1 SSHAT, CDR2 FNYEAQ (reference sequence). The CDR3, as DNA: TGTGCCAGCAGTAGCGACCTACGGAACACTGAAGCTTTCTTT. Translating it yields CASSSDLRNTEAFF.

This clonotype showed up many times. V gene TRBV20-1 combines with J gene TRBJ1-5; 7 positions agree with TRBD1. The ends lost 6 bases at V and 5 bases at J; junction bases unmatched: 7. CDR1 is DFQATT, CDR2 SNEGSKA, per germline (reference sequence). The CDR3 contains 13 residues. The DNA for the CDR3 is TGCAGTGCCATGACAGGGTATTATCAGCCCCAGCATTTT. Protein sequence: CSAMTGYYQPQHF.

The chain employs TRBV2 and TRBJ1-2, with no clear D. In germline, CDR1 is SNHLY, CDR2 FYNNEI. The V end lost 10 bases, the J end lost 0 bases, and 15 bases lay between the germline ends. The length of the CDR3 is 14 residues. CDR3 nucleotide sequence: TGTGCCATTCCATCAGCAATAGCTAACTATGGCTACACCTTC. Protein sequence: CAIPSAIANYGYTF.

This clonotype was found a few times. V and J are TRBV29-1 and TRBJ1-4, with 8 bases lining up with TRBD1. The CDR3 has 13 residues. The junction had 8 bases not matched to a gene; V was cut back by 7 bases and J by 7 bases. In germline, CDR1 is SQVTM, CDR2 ANQGSEA. CDR3 DNA sequence: TGCAGCGCCGATCAGGGGGCGGGTGAAAAACTGTTTTTT. The encoded protein is CSADQGAGEKLFF.

In this sample, this clonotype turned up many times. The chain carries TRBV10-3 and TRBJ2-7; D tentatively fits TRBD1 or TRBD2 (5 bases each). The ends were cut back, 8 bases at V and 7 bases at J, with 21 bases in the middle. Germline loops: CDR1 ENHRY, CDR2 SYGVKD. This CDR3 contains 14 residues. The CDR3 region has the DNA TGTGCCATCGGGCTTGCCGGGGCCGCCGGAGAGCAGTACTTC. Translated: CAIGLAGAAGEQYF.